This T cell receptor beta chain was recovered during a study of T cells in tuberculosis. About the research overall: The T cells targeted glucose monomycolate, a mycobacterial lipid, via CD1B. A South African cohort included IGRA-negative adolescents, latently infected IGRA-positive adolescents and adults with active tuberculosis. Study-level findings and limits: Shorter CDR3-alpha in active tuberculosis partly drove smaller distances.

The trim removed 0 bases at V and 0 bases at J, leaving 1 base unmatched. The length of the CDR3 is 15 residues. The germline V gene has CDR1 SGDLS and CDR2 YYNGEE. Here immunoSEQ multiplex PCR was the method, and the copy in TCRdb shows in-frame clones only, minus some. The data show about 35,000 clones, under 95% seen once. Time point noted: new active TB diagnosis, blood taken before or within 7 days of starting treatment. Worth noting for this clone: Its antigen is not identified.

This chain connects TRBV9 to TRBJ2-3, with TRBD2 identical over 7 bases. This receptor was obtained from an adult with tuberculosis. Here the sequenced sample was PBMCs, taken at tuberculosis diagnosis. CDR3 region: CASSVEGLSTDTQYF. The CDR3 DNA reads TGTGCCAGCAGCGTAGAGGGACTAAGCACAGATACGCAGTATTTT.